The 13 T cell receptor beta chains presented below share a single source sample, sequenced in a study of blood T cell repertoires in COVID-19 (dated by TCRdb to the early 2020s). Receptor amplification or capture employed the immunoSEQ multiplex PCR assay. The clones in this table, taken by TCRdb from immuneACCESS, are in-frame only. Not every clone is retained; where verified, under half of the shortfall comes from an unresolved V gene, and the cause of the rest is unknown. The sample table holds 95,000 to 150,000 clones, of which less than 90% were seen once. Nearly 4% of the sample lies in the top ten. Sample: PBMCs or T cells enriched from blood (not recorded which). The receptors were gathered from a woman younger than 45 who had recovered from COVID-19.

This clone was seen a single time. The genes are TRBV18 and TRBJ2-5; D unclear. V shed 6 bases and J shed 4 bases, with 9 bases lying between them. The CDR3 is made up of 12 amino acids. CDR1 is KGHSH and CDR2 is LQKENI in the germline V gene. The CDR3 is CASSPQSETQYF. In DNA form, the CDR3 reads TGTGCCAGCTCTCCCCAGTCAGAGACCCAGTACTTC.

The V and J genes are TRBV2 and TRBJ1-6; 7 bases align to TRBD1. Germline CDR1 is SNHLY and CDR2 is FYNNEI. This CDR3 is 17 amino acids long. The V segment lost 3 bases and the J segment 4 bases; nucleotides outside the gene matches: 9. The CDR3 coding sequence is TGTGCCAGCAGTGAGTGGCAGGGGGGTTCGTATAATTCACCCCTCCACTTT. Amino acids: CASSEWQGGSYNSPLHF. The variable domain in full, completed from reference TRBV2 and TRBJ1-6, reads EPEVTQTPSHQVTQMGQEVILRCVPISNHLYFYWYRQILGQKVEFLVSFYNNEISEKSEIFDDQFSVERPDGSNFTLKIRSTKLEDSAMYFCASSEWQGGSYNSPLHFGNGTRLTVT.

The sample holds one count of this clone. The chain recombines TRBV15 with TRBJ2-7; D gene uncertain. V gave up 3 bases and J gave up 2 bases, with 8 bases separating them. The CDR3 spans 13 residues. The germline gives CDR1 LNHNV, CDR2 YYDKDF (reference sequence). CDR3 in DNA: TGTGCCACCAGCAGCAACAGAGCCTACGAGCAGTACTTC. Protein: CATSSNRAYEQYF.

The rearrangement uses TRBV2 and TRBJ2-3; weak D call: TRBD1 (5 bases). The CDR3 spans 14 residues. The V and J ends lost 4 bases and 3 bases respectively, with 11 bases between them. Germline loops: CDR1 SNHLY, CDR2 FYNNEI. DNA of the CDR3: TGTGCCAGCAGTGCCAGAGACAGAACAGATACGCAGTATTTT. Translation: CASSARDRTDTQYF.

This rearrangement joins TRBV28 to TRBJ2-4, with a weak D call TRBD1 (5 bases). V was trimmed by 1 base and J by 0 bases, leaving 13 bases between them. The CDR3 consists of 17 residues. In germline, CDR1 is MDHEN, CDR2 SYDVKM. This CDR3 is CASSLSVLRVAKNIQYF. The CDR3 nucleotides are TGTGCCAGCAGTTTATCCGTCCTCAGGGTAGCCAAAAACATTCAGTACTTC.

The V gene is TRBV6-2 or TRBV6-3, the J gene TRBJ1-3, with D possibly TRBD1 on 5 matching bases. Deletions cut 5 bases from V and 0 bases from J, with 11 bases between. Germline V lookup: CDR1 MNHEY, CDR2 SVGEGT. This CDR3 is built from 15 residues. This CDR3 is CASSQQVFSGNTIYF. In DNA form, the CDR3 reads TGTGCCAGCAGTCAACAGGTTTTCTCTGGAAACACCATATATTTT.

The chain employs TRBV21-1 and TRBJ2-3; TRBD2 reflects the table's D call only, with no check against the DNA. TRBV21-1 corresponds to a pseudogene. The CDR3 length is 21 residues. The CDR3 region is CASSDSGGGLAGGPLTDTQYF. DNA for the CDR3: TGTGCCAGCAGCGATAGCGGAGGGGGACTAGCGGGAGGGCCTCTCACAGATACGCAGTATTTT.

This chain uses TRBV6-2 or TRBV6-3 with TRBJ2-7, with TRBD2 matching over 7 bases. CDR1 MNHEY and CDR2 SVGEGT come from the germline V gene. With 5 bases clipped from V and 5 bases from J, the junction kept 6 bases outside the gene matches. The CDR3 length is 13 residues. CDR3 DNA sequence: TGTGCCAGCAGTATCGGCGGGAGCGACGAGCAGTACTTC. Its protein product is CASSIGGSDEQYF.

This chain joins TRBV30 and TRBJ1-6, with D perhaps matching TRBD1 (5 bases). V was cut by 3 bases and J by 8 bases, with 14 bases left in between. CDR1 and CDR2 from the germline V gene are GTSNPN and SVGIG (reference sequence). The CDR3 runs 14 residues. CDR3: CAWRVRGGDSPLHF. The CDR3 DNA is TGTGCCTGGAGAGTTAGGGGTGGTGATTCACCCCTCCACTTT.

V gene TRBV30 combines with J gene TRBJ2-4; perhaps TRBD2 as D (6 bases). This CDR3 is 13 amino acids long. V dropped 6 bases and J dropped 1 base, with 10 bases sitting between them. Germline-derived CDR1 and CDR2 are GTSNPN and SVGIG (reference sequence). CDR3 amino acids: CACGSYAKNIQYF. CDR3 DNA: TGTGCCTGCGGGAGTTACGCCAAAAACATTCAGTACTTC.

The rearrangement uses TRBV7-6 and TRBJ1-1; D gene unclear. The CDR3 is 15 residues long. V dropped 0 bases and J dropped 5 bases, with 13 bases sitting between them. Per germline, CDR1 SGHVS and CDR2 FNYEAQ. The CDR3 DNA reads TGTGCCAGCAGCTTAGCTGGGGTCGGAGGGACTGAAGCTTTCTTT. It codes for CASSLAGVGGTEAFF.

The rearrangement uses TRBV24-1 and TRBJ2-3; 8 bases fit TRBD1. CDR3 length: 14 amino acids. Unmatched junction bases numbered 1, after V lost 5 bases and J lost 1 base. Germline CDR1 and CDR2: KGHDR and SFDVKD. This CDR3 reads CATSGTGRTDTQYF. CDR3 sequence (DNA): TGTGCCACCAGTGGGACAGGGCGCACAGATACGCAGTATTTT.

This sequence joins TRBV27 and TRBJ2-3; TRBD1 agrees at 9 bases. The CDR3 is 14 residues long. Germline V gene lookup returns CDR1 MNHEY and CDR2 SMNVEV (reference sequence). Trimming took 5 bases from V and 5 from J; bases not matched to a gene: 5. In DNA form, the CDR3 reads TGTGCCAGCAGTCACAGGGGGCCGAGAGATACGCAGTATTTT. This gives the protein CASSHRGPRDTQYF.